These 18 T cell receptor beta chains came from one sample sequenced in a study of T cell repertoires in cytomegalovirus infection. In TCRdb, the reads were re-called with MiXCR into one record per CDR3 protein. The sample carries some 590,000 distinct CDR3 sequences, approximately 40% recorded once. Their target antigens are unknown. The material sequenced was cultured PBMCs, taken from culture after CMV antigen stimulation. These receptors came from a human donor in good health (CMV status not recorded). Some clones in this sample may be carry-over from other donors' samples.

The rearrangement joins TRBV3-1 to TRBJ1-2; D remains ambiguous. This CDR3 is 16 amino acids long. Germline CDR1 LGHDT, CDR2 YNNKEL (reference sequence). Trimming took off 0 bases at V and 0 bases at J, with 11 bases between the two ends. In DNA, the CDR3 is TGTGCCAGCAGCCAAGAAGACGGACTAACTAACTATGGCTACACCTTC. Its translation is CASSQEDGLTNYGYTF. The variable domain in full, completed from reference TRBV3-1 and TRBJ1-2, reads DTAVSQTPKYLVTQMGNDKSIKCEQNLGHDTMYWYKQDSKKFLKIMFSYNNKELIINETVPNRFSPKSPDKAHLNLHINSLELGDSAVYFCASSQEDGLTNYGYTFGSGTRLTVV.

V is TRBV7-2 and J is TRBJ1-1; D not resolved. CDR1 is SGHTA, CDR2 FQGNSA, per germline. The CDR3 is made up of 10 amino acids. Trimming removed 3 bases at V and 12 bases at J, with 8 bases between. CDR3 region: CASSFDRTFF. As DNA, the CDR3 is TGTGCCAGCAGCTTCGACCGGACTTTCTTT.

This chain connects TRBV15 to TRBJ1-5; TRBD1 might be the D (6 bases). V was pared by 1 base and J by 7 bases, with 11 bases between. The CDR3 has 14 residues. Per the germline V gene, CDR1 is LNHNV and CDR2 is YYDKDF (reference sequence). Here the CDR3 reads CATSRGGGKQPQHF. CDR3 nucleotide sequence: TGTGCCACCAGCAGAGGAGGGGGGAAACAGCCCCAGCATTTT.

J is TRBJ2-1 and V is TRBV10-1; D may match TRBD1 or TRBD2 (6 bases each). This CDR3 spans 16 amino acids. Trimming took off 0 bases at V and 2 bases at J, with 11 bases between the two ends. The germline V gene has CDR1 WNHNN and CDR2 SYGVQD (reference sequence). The CDR3, as DNA: TGCGCCAGCAGTGAGTCGGGGGGCAAAGCCTACAATGAGCAGTTCTTC. It specifies CASSESGGKAYNEQFF.

This clonotype was seen a few times. The chain is built from TRBV10-3 and TRBJ1-2; tentative D call: TRBD1 (6 bases). This CDR3 is built from 14 residues. Germline V CDR1 and CDR2: ENHRY, SYGVKD. The V end lost 2 bases, the J end lost 4 bases, and 11 bases lay between the germline ends. The CDR3 loop is CAISENPGAYGYTF. The DNA for the CDR3 is TGTGCCATCAGTGAGAATCCGGGGGCCTATGGCTACACCTTC.

J is TRBJ2-1 and V is TRBV6-2 or TRBV6-3; D may be TRBD2 (6 bases). Germline assignment: CDR1 MNHEY and CDR2 SVGEGT. Trimming cost V 3 bases and J 2 bases, with 14 bases left between them. The CDR3 consists of 16 residues. This CDR3 reads CASSYRDGSPYNEQFF. As DNA, the CDR3 is TGTGCCAGCAGTTATCGGGACGGGAGCCCCTACAATGAGCAGTTCTTC.

The chain is built from TRBV10-3 and TRBJ2-2; tentative D call: TRBD2 (6 bases). V lost 9 bases and J lost 1, with 12 bases in between. The CDR3 sequence is 14 residues long. Germline-derived CDR1 and CDR2 are ENHRY and SYGVKD. CDR3 protein: CAIQQGLNTGELFF. CDR3 in DNA: TGTGCCATTCAGCAGGGACTGAACACCGGGGAGCTGTTTTTT.

This chain connects TRBV18 to TRBJ2-1, with D perhaps given as TRBD1 or TRBD2 (5 bases each). Germline V gives CDR1 KGHSH, CDR2 LQKENI. The ends were cut back, 3 bases at V and 5 bases at J, with 20 bases in the middle. The CDR3 length is 17 residues. This CDR3 reads CASSPPVGTKLNNEQFF. In DNA form, the CDR3 reads TGTGCCAGCTCACCCCCGGTTGGGACGAAATTAAACAATGAGCAGTTCTTC. Together with reference TRBV18 and TRBJ2-1, the CDR3 gives the full variable domain: NAGVMQNPRHLVRRRGQEARLRCSPMKGHSHVYWYRQLPEEGLKFMVYLQKENIIDESGMPKERFSAEFPKEGPSILRIQQVVRGDSAAYFCASSPPVGTKLNNEQFFGPGTRLTVL.

The genes are TRBV4-1 and TRBJ1-1; perhaps TRBD1 as D (5 bases). The CDR3 contains 14 residues. Germline V gene data show CDR1 as MGHRA and CDR2 as YSYEKL. V shed 5 bases and J shed 6 bases, with 16 bases lying between them. The CDR3, as DNA: TGCGCCAGCAGCTTCGGGACCGGGGGAGCTGAAGCTTTCTTT. Translation gives CASSFGTGGAEAFF.

The rearrangement joins TRBV7-8 to TRBJ1-4; 10 bases agree with TRBD1. Germline V gene sequence: CDR1 SGHVS, CDR2 FQNEAQ. V dropped 3 bases and J dropped 8; count of bases not matched to a gene: 12. This CDR3 spans 17 amino acids. CDR3 sequence reads: CASSFFTRTGGGEKLFF. The CDR3 nucleotides read TGTGCCAGCAGCTTCTTTACACGGACAGGGGGTGGAGAAAAACTGTTTTTT.

The V call is TRBV7-2, the J call TRBJ2-7; 7 bases are shared with TRBD2. Germline V CDR1 and CDR2: SGHTA, FQGNSA. The junction had 3 bases not matched to a gene; V was cut back by 1 base and J by 9 bases. The CDR3 loop spans 12 amino acids. The CDR3 DNA is TGTGCCAGCAGCTTAGGACTAGCCGTGCAGTACTTC. This translates into CASSLGLAVQYF.

The chain links TRBV7-2 to TRBJ1-2; D not certain. This CDR3 is 14 amino acids long. Germline loops: CDR1 SGHTA, CDR2 FQGNSA. V was cut by 1 base and J by 5 bases, with 11 bases left in between. This chain's CDR3 is CASSLGASLYGYTF. The CDR3 DNA is TGTGCCAGCAGCTTAGGGGCCAGCTTGTATGGCTACACCTTC.

The sample holds many counts of this clonotype. Written as DNA, the CDR3 is TGTGCCAGCAGTACAGGGGGCCGATGGAGCAATCAGCCCCAGCATTTT. This sequence encodes CASSTGGRWSNQPQHF. The chain has TRBV12-3 or TRBV12-4 and TRBJ1-5, with 9 bases that match TRBD1. The CDR3 runs to 16 residues. V trimming: 5 bases; J trimming: 1 base; junction bases outside the gene matches: 6.

The chain is built from TRBV2 and TRBJ2-7, with 9 bases matching TRBD2. V trimming: 7 bases; J trimming: 3 bases; junction bases outside the gene matches: 7. CDR1 is SNHLY, CDR2 FYNNEI, per germline. The CDR3 spans 14 residues. Here the CDR3 reads CASTGTSRDYEQYF. The CDR3 bases are TGTGCCAGCACGGGGACTAGCCGGGACTACGAGCAGTACTTC.

This clonotype has a count of ten or more. This sequence joins TRBV7-2 and TRBJ2-2, with D hard to call. The CDR3 totals 14 residues. V lost 5 bases and J 10 bases, leaving 17 bases between the germline ends. Germline values: CDR1 SGHTA, CDR2 FQGNSA. CDR3 sequence: CASSPSRHSEELFF. The CDR3 DNA reads TGTGCCAGCAGCCCGAGCAGGCATTCGGAGGAGCTGTTTTTT.

The chain employs TRBV7-6 and TRBJ2-7, with D maybe TRBD1 (5 bases). Trimming shortened V by 5 bases and J by 6 bases, and 14 bases separated the two germline ends. The germline V gene has CDR1 SGHVS and CDR2 FNYEAQ. CDR3 size: 13 residues. DNA for the CDR3: TGTGCCAGCAGCGTACAGGATCTCGGCGAGCAGTACTTC. Amino acids: CASSVQDLGEQYF.

The chain joins TRBV29-1 to TRBJ1-2, with D maybe TRBD1 (6 bases). The V end was cut by 6 bases, the J end by 5 bases, with 13 bases between. This CDR3 region has 12 residues. In germline, CDR1 is SQVTM, CDR2 ANQGSEA. CDR3 in DNA: TGCAGCGTCATACCCGGACAGTATGGCTACACCTTC. Encoded protein: CSVIPGQYGYTF.

V usage is TRBV7-6 and J usage is TRBJ2-7, with D tentatively TRBD2 (5 bases). The ends were cut back, 5 bases at V and 7 bases at J, with 21 bases in the middle. Germline CDR1 is SGHVS and CDR2 is FNYEAQ. The CDR3 sequence is 15 residues long. CDR3 protein: CASSPWYRTFGEQYF. In DNA form, the CDR3 reads TGTGCCAGCAGCCCATGGTACCGGACTTTTGGGGAGCAGTACTTC.